Listed here are 32 T cell receptor beta chains from one sample, sequenced in a study of Graves' ophthalmopathy and Graves' hyperthyroidism. The authors amplified TCR beta CDR3 regions, and they did so from RNA transcripts for repertoire sequencing. HTBI primers were used in a first-round RT-PCR, which preceded a second-round multiplex PCR. TCRdb re-called the multiplex PCR reads with MiXCR, one entry per CDR3 protein. The data hold some 48,000 distinct CDR3 sequences, with about 50% observed a single time. Source material: peripheral blood. The receptor source for this set is an adult man with Graves' ophthalmopathy.

This clonotype is termed medium-sized. The rearrangement joins TRBV7-9 to TRBJ1-2; weak D call: TRBD1 (5 bases). V was shortened by 6 bases and J by 5 bases, with 10 bases between the two germline ends. This CDR3 comprises 12 residues. Germline V gene data show CDR1 as SEHNR and CDR2 as FQNEAQ (reference sequence). CDR3 DNA sequence: TGTGCCAGCAGTTTGACAGAGTATGGCTACACCTTC. It is translated as CASSLTEYGYTF.

This clonotype was seen at least ten times. The gene calls are TRBV12-3 or TRBV12-4 and TRBJ2-7; 9 nucleotides match TRBD2. With 4 bases clipped from V and 4 bases from J, the junction kept 8 bases outside the gene matches. The CDR3 totals 15 residues. The CDR3 protein is CASSSDWLAGYEQYF. In DNA, the CDR3 is TGTGCCAGCAGTTCCGATTGGCTAGCGGGGTACGAGCAGTACTTC.

This clonotype is labeled medium-sized (0.01 to 0.1%). J is TRBJ2-1 and V is TRBV15, with TRBD1 identical over 7 bases. The germline CDR1 and CDR2 sequences are LNHNV and YYDKDF (reference sequence). The trim removed 2 bases at V and 7 bases at J, leaving 8 bases unmatched. The CDR3 sequence is 15 residues long. DNA for the CDR3: TGTGCCACCAGCAGACAGGGGGAGAGGGCTAATGAGCAGTTCTTC. Its translation: CATSRQGERANEQFF.

Remarks on this clonotype: One junction end does not reproduce the germline sequence, and a read error may be involved. The genes are TRBV30 and TRBJ2-1; D is uncertain. Per the germline V gene, CDR1 is GTSNPN and CDR2 is SVGIG (reference sequence). The CDR3 has 14 amino acids. The CDR3, as DNA: TGTGCCTGGGGTGTAATAGGCCGGACGATAAAGCAGTTCTTC. Its translation: CAWGVIGRTIKQFF. Together with reference TRBV30 and TRBJ2-1, the CDR3 gives the full variable domain: SQTIHQWPATLVQPVGSPLSLECTVEGTSNPNLYWYRQAAGRGLQLLFYSVGIGQISSEVPQNLSASRPQDRQFILSSKKLLLSDSGFYLCAWGVIGRTIKQFFGPGTRLTVL.

This clonotype appeared many times. This chain uses TRBV12-3 or TRBV12-4 with TRBJ2-2; 9 bases match TRBD1. The CDR3 sequence is 17 residues long. The V and J ends lost 0 bases and 6 bases, in that order; junction bases with no gene match: 8. CDR3 region: CASSLARGQGFAGELFF. The CDR3 DNA sequence: TGTGCCAGCAGTTTAGCGCGGGGACAGGGATTCGCCGGGGAGCTGTTTTTT.

The chain carries TRBV6-4 and TRBJ2-1; 9 positions agree with TRBD1. The CDR3 spans 15 residues. Per germline, CDR1 MRHNA and CDR2 SNTAGT. J gave up 8 bases and V 4 bases, and 9 bases lay outside the gene matches. In DNA form, the CDR3 reads TGTGCCAGCAGTGTAGAACAGGGGGCGGTGGATGAGCAGTTCTTC. Translated, it gives CASSVEQGAVDEQFF.

V and J are TRBV15 and TRBJ1-6, with D hard to call. The CDR3 spans 13 residues. The V gene lost 1 base and the J gene lost 8 bases, with 6 bases spanning the gap. CDR1 and CDR2 (germline): LNHNV, YYDKDF (reference sequence). The CDR3 region is CATSRVEDSPLHF. CDR3 coding DNA: TGTGCCACCAGCAGAGTTGAGGATTCACCCCTCCACTTT.

There are many counts of this clonotype. The chain links TRBV19 to TRBJ2-1, with 16 bases that match TRBD2. With 3 bases clipped from V and 6 bases from J, the junction kept 11 bases outside the gene matches. There are 19 residues in the CDR3. Germline-derived CDR1 and CDR2 are LNHDA and SQIVND (reference sequence). The CDR3 nucleotides are TGTGCCAGTAGTATCCCGCCCGGGACTAGCGGGAGGGCCCTCAATGAGCAGTTCTTC. Its translation: CASSIPPGTSGRALNEQFF.

The chain is built from TRBV10-3 and TRBJ2-7; 12 bases are a match to TRBD2. The germline CDR1 and CDR2 sequences are ENHRY and SYGVKD. The ends lost 0 bases at V and 4 bases at J; junction bases unmatched: 4. This CDR3 contains 16 residues. CDR3 region: CAISESRLAGAYEQYF. As DNA, the CDR3 is TGTGCCATCAGTGAGTCGCGACTAGCGGGAGCGTACGAGCAGTACTTC.

This clonotype has ten or more counts. This chain connects TRBV9 to TRBJ2-1, with TRBD1 identical over 9 bases. V lost 0 bases to trimming and J lost 2 bases; unmatched junction nucleotides: 3. The germline CDR1 and CDR2 sequences are SGDLS and YYNGEE. CDR3 size: 16 residues. The CDR3 DNA follows: TGTGCCAGCAGCGTAGCCGGGACAGGGACCTACAATGAGCAGTTCTTC. This sequence encodes CASSVAGTGTYNEQFF.

This clonotype has ten or more counts. The rearrangement links TRBV7-9 to TRBJ2-2; D remains unclear. Germline V gives CDR1 SEHNR, CDR2 FQNEAQ (reference sequence). The CDR3 has 14 residues. The V and J ends lost 5 bases and 4 bases respectively, with 11 bases between them. The CDR3 bases are TGTGCCAGCAGCACGGACCCTCGCACCGGGGAGCTGTTTTTT. As protein: CASSTDPRTGELFF.

This clonotype was counted a few times. J is TRBJ2-3 and V is TRBV9; weak D call: TRBD2 (5 bases). V dropped 3 bases and J dropped 0 bases, with 8 bases sitting between them. The germline V gene has CDR1 SGDLS and CDR2 YYNGEE. There are 14 residues in the CDR3. The CDR3 DNA follows: TGTGCCAGCAGCGCTAGGACTAGCACAGATACGCAGTATTTT. It codes for CASSARTSTDTQYF.

Only a few counts were recorded for this clonotype. The chain couples TRBV18 to TRBJ2-7; 7 bases agree with TRBD1. Unmatched junction bases numbered 10, after V lost 3 bases and J lost 2 bases. Germline CDR1 reads KGHSH; CDR2 reads LQKENI. CDR3 length: 16 amino acids. The CDR3 nucleotides are TGTGCCAGCTCACCCCCCCTTACAGGGGCCCCCTACGAGCAGTACTTC. This sequence encodes CASSPPLTGAPYEQYF.

This clonotype was picked up one time. This CDR3 is missing its conserved last phenylalanine or tryptophan, likely due to a read error. This chain connects TRBV12-3 or TRBV12-4 to TRBJ1-1; D is ambiguous. Trimming took off 7 bases at V and 4 bases at J, with 16 bases between the two ends. The CDR3 runs to 14 residues. DNA of the CDR3: TGTGCCAGCACCTGGGCGGGCACGAGCACTGAAGCTTTCTTG. As protein: CASTWAGTSTEAFL.

The genes are TRBV2 and TRBJ2-3, with unresolved D. This CDR3 region has 14 residues. CDR1 SNHLY and CDR2 FYNNEI come from the germline V gene. The V gene lost 5 bases and the J gene lost 3 bases, with 12 bases spanning the gap. The CDR3 coding sequence is TGTGCCAGCAGTTCGGATGACACAACAGATACGCAGTATTTT. Amino acid sequence: CASSSDDTTDTQYF.

Written as DNA, the CDR3 is TGCAGTGCCCCCCCAGGACTAGCGGGGTACAATGAGCAGTTCTTC. Amino acids: CSAPPGLAGYNEQFF. The chain couples TRBV20-1 to TRBJ2-1, with 12 bases identical to TRBD2. Germline V gene data show CDR1 as DFQATT and CDR2 as SNEGSKA (reference sequence). The CDR3 loop spans 15 amino acids. The J segment lost 4 bases and the V segment lost 6 bases, leaving 7 bases of the junction unmatched.

The chain joins TRBV29-1 to TRBJ2-2; D is perhaps TRBD2 (5 bases). Germline lookup yields CDR1 SQVTM and CDR2 ANQGSEA. Trimming took off 6 bases at V and 2 bases at J, with 13 bases between the two ends. The CDR3 runs to 14 residues. Here the CDR3 DNA reads TGCAGCGTCCGAGTGGGGAGTAACACCGGGGAGCTGTTTTTT. This encodes CSVRVGSNTGELFF.

With respect to this clonotype: One end of the junction is discordant with germline, which a read error may explain. The chain couples TRBV12-3 or TRBV12-4 to TRBJ1-4; 7 bases map to TRBD1. The CDR3 runs to 14 residues. The CDR3 DNA follows: TGTGCCTGCAGCTTAGGAGGGGGCGGTGAAAAACTGTTTTTT. As protein: CACSLGGGGEKLFF.

This clonotype rates as medium-sized. This chain links TRBV19 with TRBJ1-6, with D perhaps matching TRBD1 (6 bases). CDR3 size: 13 residues. The germline V gene has CDR1 LNHDA and CDR2 SQIVND (reference sequence). The ends were cut back, 4 bases at V and 14 bases at J, with 15 bases in the middle. CDR3 nucleotides: TGTGCCAGTAGTACCCGGGACATTAGAGCCCTCCACTTT. This codes for CASSTRDIRALHF.

This clonotype was seen repeatedly, ten times or more. This chain links TRBV5-8 with TRBJ2-7; D possibly uses TRBD1 or TRBD2 (5 bases each). From germline, CDR1 is SGHTS and CDR2 YDEGEE. The CDR3 consists of 14 residues. V was shortened by 1 base and J by 6 bases, with 14 bases between the two germline ends. Here the CDR3 DNA reads TGTGCCAGCAGCTTGAGATGGGGGACCCGCGAGCAGTACTTC. Translating gives CASSLRWGTREQYF.

This clonotype was counted at least ten times. The genes are TRBV5-4 and TRBJ2-5, with TRBD1 as a possible D gene (7 bases). Per the germline V gene, CDR1 is SGHNT and CDR2 is YYREEE (reference sequence). The V gene lost 0 bases and the J gene lost 5 bases, with 17 bases spanning the gap. CDR3 length: 16 residues. The CDR3 DNA follows: TGTGCCAGCAGCTTGGCTCAGGGGGGAAGGGGTGAGACCCAGTACTTC. Its protein is CASSLAQGGRGETQYF.

The chain carries TRBV7-2 and TRBJ1-2, with D possibly being TRBD1 (5 bases). V was clipped by 8 bases and J by 8 bases, with 21 bases between them. The CDR3 spans 14 residues. The germline gives CDR1 SGHTA, CDR2 FQGNSA. This CDR3 reads CASGKRGPISGYTF. The CDR3 DNA is TGTGCCAGCGGGAAGCGGGGCCCCATCTCGGGCTACACCTTC.

The CDR3 DNA is TGTGCCAGCAGCCATTCAGGGACTAGCGGGAGACGGACCGGGGAGCTGTTTTTT. Its protein is CASSHSGTSGRRTGELFF. The chain joins TRBV7-2 to TRBJ2-2, with 14 bases aligning to TRBD2. J was trimmed by 5 bases and V by 5 bases; bases with no gene match: 10. CDR1 and CDR2 (germline): SGHTA, FQGNSA. The CDR3 consists of 18 residues. The full variable domain, rest sourced from reference TRBV7-2 and TRBJ2-2, is GAGVSQSPSNKVTEKGKDVELRCDPISGHTALYWYRQSLGQGLEFLIYFQGNSAPDKSGLPSDRFSAERTGGSVSTLTIQRTQQEDSAVYLCASSHSGTSGRRTGELFFGEGSRLTVL.

This clonotype occurred many times. The rearrangement links TRBV5-8 to TRBJ2-5; D could derive from TRBD1 or TRBD2 (6 bases each). Germline assignment: CDR1 SGHTS and CDR2 YDEGEE. V lost 4 bases and J lost 0, with 13 bases in between. The CDR3 has 15 residues. The CDR3 DNA sequence: TGTGCCAGCAGCGGCGGGGCAGGGGACCAAGAGACCCAGTACTTC. It is translated as CASSGGAGDQETQYF.

Remarks on this clonotype: At one end, the junction sequence differs from germline, possibly due to a read error. The chain carries TRBV11-2 and TRBJ2-7; D not resolved. The CDR3 covers 16 residues. Germline assignment: CDR1 SGHAT and CDR2 FQNNGV. The CDR3: CASSLTAADGAYEQYF. The CDR3 DNA reads as TGTGCTAGCAGCTTAACCGCGGCTGACGGCGCCTACGAGCAGTACTTC.

The CDR3 is CSVDIPSYNEQFF. The CDR3, as DNA: TGCAGCGTGGACATTCCCTCCTACAATGAGCAGTTCTTC. V gene TRBV29-1 combines with J gene TRBJ2-1; D may be TRBD1 (5 bases). CDR1 SQVTM and CDR2 ANQGSEA come from the germline V gene. The CDR3 consists of 13 residues. Trimming took 6 bases from V and 0 from J, leaving 9 bases between them.

Ten or more counts support this clonotype. The gene calls are TRBV28 and TRBJ1-5; no clear D gene. V dropped 8 bases and J dropped 2 bases, with 13 bases sitting between them. The CDR3 is made up of 14 amino acids. Per the germline V gene, CDR1 is MDHEN and CDR2 is SYDVKM. The CDR3 protein is CASRTLLGNQPQHF. The CDR3 DNA reads TGTGCCAGCCGAACCCTGCTAGGCAATCAGCCCCAGCATTTT.

This clonotype was seen just once. The V gene is TRBV5-1, the J gene TRBJ2-5; TRBD2 aligns across 13 bases. The J segment lost 4 bases and the V segment lost 4 bases, leaving 13 bases of the junction unmatched. The CDR3 consists of 18 residues. Germline V gene data show CDR1 as SGHRS and CDR2 as YFSETQ. CDR3 amino acids: CASSVEGGLAGLSETQYF. DNA for the CDR3: TGCGCCAGCAGCGTTGAAGGGGGACTAGCGGGGCTCTCAGAGACCCAGTACTTC.

The rearrangement uses TRBV29-1 and TRBJ1-1; D is undetermined. CDR1 is SQVTM and CDR2 is ANQGSEA in the germline V gene. Trimming cost V 2 bases and J 0 bases, with 4 bases left between them. This CDR3 contains 12 residues. CDR3 sequence (DNA): TGCAGCGTTGAAAACATGAACACTGAAGCTTTCTTT. This codes for CSVENMNTEAFF.

This chain joins TRBV20-1 and TRBJ1-6; D call uncertain. The CDR3 has 13 residues. Trimming shortened V by 7 bases and J by 8 bases, and 15 bases separated the two germline ends. Germline V gene lookup returns CDR1 DFQATT and CDR2 SNEGSKA (reference sequence). CDR3 bases: TGCAGTGGAGGGCAGACAAACTATTCACCCCTCCACTTT. This sequence encodes CSGGQTNYSPLHF.

This clonotype was seen ten or more times. The chain couples TRBV7-2 to TRBJ2-7; the match to TRBD2 covers 11 bases. The CDR3 is 16 amino acids. Unmatched junction bases numbered 7, after V lost 3 bases and J lost 3 bases. The germline CDR1 and CDR2 sequences are SGHTA and FQGNSA. The CDR3 sequence is CASSLAGTSGLYEQYF. CDR3 coding DNA: TGTGCCAGCAGCTTGGCCGGGACTAGCGGCCTCTACGAGCAGTACTTC.

This clonotype was detected many times. The V gene is TRBV30, the J gene TRBJ2-1; D gene unclear. Germline assignment: CDR1 GTSNPN and CDR2 SVGIG (reference sequence). The CDR3 runs 11 residues. The V gene lost 0 bases and the J gene lost 9 bases, with 6 bases spanning the gap. The CDR3 protein is CAWSVQGEQFF. CDR3 DNA sequence: TGTGCCTGGAGTGTCCAAGGTGAGCAGTTCTTC.